This is a list of T cell receptor beta chains from one sample in a study of shared clonotypes between healthy human individuals. The repertoire was sequenced with immunoSEQ multiplex PCR; TCRdb's copy has only in-frame clones and lacks some. The repertoire holds some 2.1 million clones, with roughly 95% as singletons. The sample taken for sequencing was naive CD4+ T cells sorted from blood. These receptors all come from a young man in good health. The CDR3 runs from the conserved cysteine through the conserved F or W. Fields, in order: V gene, clone size, D gene, J gene, CDR3 DNA, CDR3 protein. D genes are given only for firm matches. Clone size is given for some rows only: seen once, a few or many times, or a class if the clone is expanded.

>TRBV28|-|TRBD1|TRBJ2-5
TGTGCCAGCACCAGACAGGGTGAGACCCAGTACTTC
CASTRQGETQYF
>TRBV6-1|-|TRBD1|TRBJ1-1
TGTGCCAGCAGAGTGACAGGGCTTCCCACTGAAGCTTTCTTT
CASRVTGLPTEAFF
>TRBV5-1|once|-|TRBJ2-7
TGCGCCAGCAGCTTGACTAGTACTTCCTACGAGCAGTACTTC
CASSLTSTSYEQYF
>TRBV28|once|-|TRBJ1-2
TGTGCCAGCAGTTTAGGTGGAGGCATCGGCTACACCTTC
CASSLGGGIGYTF
>TRBV9|-|-|TRBJ2-5
TGTGCCAGCAGCGTAGGTCCCCGAGAGACCCAGTACTTC
CASSVGPRETQYF
>TRBV2|-|-|TRBJ1-6
TGTGCCAGCAGTGTGAATGGGGGGGGAAGTTCACCCCTCCACTTT
CASSVNGGGSSPLHF
>TRBV6-4|-|-|TRBJ2-7
TGTGCCAGCAGTGACCCCAAAGGATACGAGCAGTACTTC
CASSDPKGYEQYF
>TRBV10-3|-|TRBD1|TRBJ1-6
TGTGCCATCAACGAACAGGGGGGTTCACCCCTCCACTTT
CAINEQGGSPLHF
>TRBV7-2|-|TRBD2|TRBJ2-2
TGTGCCAGCAGCTTAAGACTAGCGGGACCCGGGGAGCTGTTTTTT
CASSLRLAGPGELFF
>TRBV18|-|TRBD1|TRBJ1-1
TGTGCCAGCTCACCGGGACAGTCAGGCACTGAAGCTTTCTTT
CASSPGQSGTEAFF
>TRBV2|once|TRBD1|TRBJ1-5
TGTGCCAGCAGTGTAGGCGGACAGGGGTCGGGTCAGCCCCAGCATTTT
CASSVGGQGSGQPQHF
>TRBV2|-|TRBD2|TRBJ2-3
TGTGCCAGCAGTCTAAGACTAGCGGGAAGCACAGATACGCAGTATTTT
CASSLRLAGSTDTQYF
>TRBV9|-|-|TRBJ2-2
TGTGCCAGCAGAAGCCGGGACGATAACACCGGGGAGCTGTTTTTT
CASRSRDDNTGELFF
>TRBV7-2|-|-|TRBJ1-3
TGTGCCAGCAGCTTCTCCTCTGGGGGAAACACCATATATTTT
CASSFSSGGNTIYF
>TRBV7-9|-|-|TRBJ2-7
TGTGCCAGCAGCTTAATGGCAGGGGCCTACGAGCAGTACTTC
CASSLMAGAYEQYF
>TRBV5-1|-|TRBD1|TRBJ2-5
TGCGCCAGCAGCGGAGGACAGGGTCTGGGTGAGACCCAGTACTTC
CASSGGQGLGETQYF
>TRBV7-9|-|-|TRBJ2-5
TGTGCCAGCAGAGGAGGGACGGGGACCCAAGAGACCCAGTACTTC
CASRGGTGTQETQYF
>TRBV27|-|-|TRBJ1-1
TGTGCCAGCAGTCTTCAAATGAACACTGAAGCTTTCTTT
CASSLQMNTEAFF
>TRBV30|-|-|TRBJ1-5
TGTGCCTGGACGGACCGGGGGACTCAGCCCCAGCATTTT
CAWTDRGTQPQHF
>TRBV7-9|-|-|TRBJ2-5
TGTGCCAGCAGCTTGCGGACCCTGCAGGAGACCCAGTACTTC
CASSLRTLQETQYF
>TRBV9|-|-|TRBJ2-1
TGTGCCAGCAGCGTAGGAAGGGGGAAGGTCCATCATGAGCAGTTCTTC
CASSVGRGKVHHEQFF
>TRBV10-3|-|-|TRBJ2-1
TGTGCCATCAGTGTGGAACGGGGGCCTACCTACAATGAGCAGTTCTTC
CAISVERGPTYNEQFF
>TRBV4-1|-|-|TRBJ2-5
TGCGCCAGCAGGCAGACCGGGGCCCAAGAGACCCAGTACTTC
CASRQTGAQETQYF
>TRBV2|-|TRBD2|TRBJ2-7
TGTGCCAGCCGGGGGGGGTACGAGCAGTACTTC
CASRGGYEQYF
>TRBV5-1|-|-|TRBJ2-5
TGCGCCAGCAGCTTGGGGTCTGGGCCACAAGAGACCCAGTACTTC
CASSLGSGPQETQYF
>TRBV9|-|-|TRBJ2-7
TGTGCCAGCAGTTACGATCCCCGGGAGAACACCTACGAGCAGTACTTC
CASSYDPRENTYEQYF
>TRBV30|-|-|TRBJ1-3
TGTGCCTGGAGTGTACGGGGGGCCGGCAGGACGTTCTCTGGAAACACCATATATTTT
CAWSVRGAGRTFSGNTIYF
>TRBV11-2|-|-|TRBJ2-7
TGTGCCAGCAGCCCATCGGGGAGGGGGTACGAGCAGTACTTC
CASSPSGRGYEQYF
>TRBV30|-|TRBD1|TRBJ1-2
TGTGCCTGGAGTGTGGGACAGGGCTTTGGCTACACCTTC
CAWSVGQGFGYTF
>TRBV10-2|-|TRBD1|TRBJ2-1
TGCGCCAGCAGTTATCGGGACAGGGGGCTGGATGAGCAGTTCTTC
CASSYRDRGLDEQFF